These T cell receptor beta chains were read from a single sample in a study of blood T cell repertoires in COVID-19. Produced via immunoSEQ multiplex PCR; TCRdb's table is partial and in-frame only. The repertoire consists of around 300,000 clones, with around 90% occurring once and the leading ten covering roughly 1.1%. The sample taken for sequencing was PBMCs or T cells enriched from blood (not recorded which). The source is a woman in her twenties or thirties who had recovered from COVID-19. The CDR3 runs from the conserved cysteine through the conserved F or W. The order of the fields is D gene, V gene, J gene, clone size, CDR3 length, CDR3 protein, CDR3 DNA. A D gene is named only where the DNA matches it firmly. Rows may omit the clone size; those that give it use once, few, many or a size class.

d_call: TRBD1; v_call: TRBV13; j_call: TRBJ1-5; clone_size: once; cdr3_length: 15; cdr3_aa: CASSRRQGMGQPQHF; cdr3_nt: TGTGCCAGCAGCCGAAGACAGGGTATGGGTCAGCCCCAGCATTTT
d_call: .; v_call: TRBV28; j_call: TRBJ2-7; clone_size: .; cdr3_length: 16; cdr3_aa: CASSLYSTAYSYEQYF; cdr3_nt: TGTGCCAGCAGTTTATACTCGACAGCCTACTCCTACGAGCAGTACTTC
d_call: .; v_call: TRBV19; j_call: TRBJ2-2; clone_size: few; cdr3_length: 14; cdr3_aa: CASSPGAETGELFF; cdr3_nt: TGTGCCAGTAGCCCAGGGGCGGAGACCGGGGAGCTGTTTTTT
d_call: .; v_call: TRBV6-1; j_call: TRBJ2-3; clone_size: .; cdr3_length: 15; cdr3_aa: CASSESLPSTDTQYF; cdr3_nt: TGTGCCAGCAGTGAATCTCTCCCTAGCACAGATACGCAGTATTTT
d_call: TRBD1; v_call: TRBV19; j_call: TRBJ1-2; clone_size: .; cdr3_length: 13; cdr3_aa: CASSLTGNYGYTF; cdr3_nt: TGTGCCAGTAGTTTGACAGGGAACTATGGCTACACCTTC
d_call: .; v_call: TRBV28; j_call: TRBJ1-2; clone_size: .; cdr3_length: 13; cdr3_aa: CASSLGQFYGYTF; cdr3_nt: TGTGCCAGCAGTCTAGGACAGTTCTATGGCTACACCTTC
d_call: TRBD1; v_call: TRBV7-3; j_call: TRBJ1-1; clone_size: .; cdr3_length: 14; cdr3_aa: CASYWDSRNTEAFF; cdr3_nt: TGTGCCAGCTATTGGGACAGCCGGAACACTGAAGCTTTCTTT
d_call: TRBD1; v_call: TRBV7-9; j_call: TRBJ2-7; clone_size: .; cdr3_length: 16; cdr3_aa: CASSYPGQGTSYEQYF; cdr3_nt: TGTGCCAGCAGCTATCCGGGACAGGGGACTTCCTACGAGCAGTACTTC
d_call: TRBD2; v_call: TRBV6-5; j_call: TRBJ2-1; clone_size: .; cdr3_length: 15; cdr3_aa: CASSSQVGRRNEQFF; cdr3_nt: TGTGCCAGCAGCTCCCAGGTCGGGAGGAGGAATGAGCAGTTCTTC
d_call: .; v_call: TRBV30; j_call: TRBJ1-5; clone_size: .; cdr3_length: 13; cdr3_aa: CAWSETENQPQHF; cdr3_nt: TGTGCCTGGAGTGAGACAGAAAATCAGCCCCAGCATTTT
d_call: .; v_call: TRBV7-6; j_call: TRBJ2-1; clone_size: .; cdr3_length: 15; cdr3_aa: CASSRDRSSYNEQFF; cdr3_nt: TGTGCCAGCAGCCGAGACAGGAGCTCCTACAATGAGCAGTTCTTC
d_call: .; v_call: TRBV27; j_call: TRBJ2-7; clone_size: .; cdr3_length: 12; cdr3_aa: CATRDFSYEQYF; cdr3_nt: TGTGCCACCCGGGACTTCTCCTACGAGCAGTACTTC
d_call: .; v_call: TRBV5-1; j_call: TRBJ2-1; clone_size: .; cdr3_length: 17; cdr3_aa: CASSLGGHGTLYNEQFF; cdr3_nt: TGCGCCAGCAGCTTGGGGGGTCACGGGACATTGTACAATGAGCAGTTCTTC
d_call: TRBD1; v_call: TRBV9; j_call: TRBJ2-2; clone_size: .; cdr3_length: 16; cdr3_aa: CASSTQGGLNTGELFF; cdr3_nt: TGTGCCAGCAGCACACAGGGGGGCCTAAACACCGGGGAGCTGTTTTTT
d_call: .; v_call: TRBV25-1; j_call: TRBJ1-4; clone_size: .; cdr3_length: 15; cdr3_aa: CASSERKRSDEKLFF; cdr3_nt: TGTGCCAGCAGTGAGAGGAAAAGGAGTGATGAAAAACTGTTTTTT
d_call: .; v_call: TRBV10-1; j_call: TRBJ1-2; clone_size: once; cdr3_length: 13; cdr3_aa: CASSEQKTGGYTF; cdr3_nt: TGCGCCAGCAGTGAGCAGAAAACGGGAGGCTACACCTTC
d_call: .; v_call: TRBV6-2/TRBV6-3; j_call: TRBJ1-1; clone_size: .; cdr3_length: 13; cdr3_aa: CASSLDRATEAFF; cdr3_nt: TGTGCCAGCAGTCTTGACAGAGCCACTGAAGCTTTCTTT
d_call: .; v_call: TRBV20-1; j_call: TRBJ1-2; clone_size: .; cdr3_length: 11; cdr3_aa: CSASWESEGTF; cdr3_nt: TGCAGTGCTAGTTGGGAGAGTGAGGGCACCTTC
d_call: TRBD2; v_call: TRBV15; j_call: TRBJ2-1; clone_size: .; cdr3_length: 17; cdr3_aa: CATSFRLAGGPNNEQFF; cdr3_nt: TGTGCCACCAGCTTCCGACTAGCGGGAGGGCCTAACAATGAGCAGTTCTTC
d_call: .; v_call: TRBV6-5; j_call: TRBJ2-7; clone_size: .; cdr3_length: 14; cdr3_aa: CASSYAGRDYEQYF; cdr3_nt: TGTGCCAGCAGTTACGCGGGACGGGACTACGAGCAGTACTTC
d_call: .; v_call: TRBV13; j_call: TRBJ2-5; clone_size: .; cdr3_length: 15; cdr3_aa: CASSHPQTGQETQYF; cdr3_nt: TGTGCCAGCAGCCACCCCCAGACGGGCCAAGAGACCCAGTACTTC
d_call: .; v_call: TRBV9; j_call: TRBJ1-3; clone_size: .; cdr3_length: 15; cdr3_aa: CASSVQVTSGNTIYF; cdr3_nt: TGTGCCAGCAGCGTCCAGGTCACCTCTGGAAACACCATATATTTT
d_call: .; v_call: TRBV5-6; j_call: TRBJ2-7; clone_size: .; cdr3_length: 13; cdr3_aa: CASSLGQPKGQYF; cdr3_nt: TGTGCCAGCAGCTTGGGACAGCCTAAGGGGCAGTACTTC
d_call: .; v_call: TRBV10-3; j_call: TRBJ2-3; clone_size: .; cdr3_length: 12; cdr3_aa: CAIRGLGEEQYF; cdr3_nt: TGTGCCATCAGGGGTCTCGGGGAGGAACAGTATTTT
d_call: .; v_call: TRBV6-2/TRBV6-3; j_call: TRBJ1-3; clone_size: .; cdr3_length: 13; cdr3_aa: CASSLQGGNTIYF; cdr3_nt: TGTGCCAGCAGTCTACAGGGTGGAAACACCATATATTTT
d_call: .; v_call: TRBV4-2; j_call: TRBJ2-7; clone_size: .; cdr3_length: 15; cdr3_aa: CASSQDTATDYEQYF; cdr3_nt: TGTGCCAGCAGCCAAGATACCGCAACAGACTACGAGCAGTACTTC
d_call: TRBD2; v_call: TRBV9; j_call: TRBJ2-3; clone_size: .; cdr3_length: 16; cdr3_aa: CASSAAGTSISETQYF; cdr3_nt: TGTGCCAGCAGCGCGGCCGGGACTAGCATAAGCGAAACGCAGTATTTT
d_call: .; v_call: TRBV5-4; j_call: TRBJ2-2; clone_size: .; cdr3_length: 15; cdr3_aa: CASSLGHLNTGELFF; cdr3_nt: TGTGCCAGCAGCCTGGGACATCTGAACACCGGGGAGCTGTTTTTT
d_call: TRBD1; v_call: TRBV5-1; j_call: TRBJ1-5; clone_size: .; cdr3_length: 14; cdr3_aa: CASSPGTGNQPQHF; cdr3_nt: TGCGCCAGCAGCCCTGGGACAGGCAATCAGCCCCAGCATTTT